These T cell receptor beta chains were read from a single sample in a study of T cell repertoires in cytomegalovirus infection. TCRdb re-analysed the reads in MiXCR, keeping a single row per CDR3 protein. This table has a few hundred thousand distinct CDR3 sequences, about 39% appearing once. For these receptors, no antigen is known. The sequencing used cultured PBMCs, collected from culture after CMV antigen stimulation. Receptors were obtained from a human donor in good health (CMV status not recorded). Some clones in this sample may be carry-over from other donors' samples. Both conserved end residues are part of each CDR3.

>TRBV12-3/TRBV12-4
CASSTRTWGYTF
>TRBV24-1
CATSDQRQGTDTQYF
>TRBV20-1
CSAGGDRGQETQYF
>TRBV7-2
CASSFAGINEKLFF
>TRBV19
CASSALLSSYNEQFF
>TRBV2
CASSSQALEGGSPLHF
>TRBV6-6
CASTWSTGTEAFF
>TRBV12-5
CASGLVVGAGNTEAFF
>TRBV12-3/TRBV12-4
CASSFNGGRIGGYTF
>TRBV20-1
CAVGRRSSYNSPLHF
>TRBV27
CASRGQGYYEQYF
>TRBV7-4
CASNRLVGTGELFF
>TRBV28
CASSTSVPGELFF
>TRBV7-9
CASSLGDQVGGQYF
>TRBV7-8
CASSPHPGQGNEKLFF
>TRBV7-2
CASSPWGTATYEQYF
>TRBV7-9
CASSLPLGLAGTDTQYF
>TRBV7-9
CASSGDRTWSGYTF
>TRBV7-9
CASSLGYQGAGDTQYF
>TRBV20-1
CSAFRRGPGGDQPQHF
>TRBV4-1
CASSPGTDNQPQHF
>TRBV7-8
CASSLVVLGNEQFF
>TRBV19
CASIGPYVNEQFF
>TRBV7-9
CASTIKSRTGVWEQYF
>TRBV19
CASAGTPYNEQFF
>TRBV10-3
CATKGDSQVFEQYF
>TRBV7-2
CASSLTSGEYTGELFF
>TRBV20-1
CSAGTGGGGVETQYF
>TRBV27
CASSVGFDPNEQFF
>TRBV13
CASRLAGSFLREGQDTQYF
>TRBV20-1
CSAPGLAGVNEQFF
>TRBV11-2
CASSLSRGPSNEQYF
>TRBV7-2
CASSLVGSTGNTIYF
>TRBV5-6
CASSSAEGPAFF
>TRBV28
CASRVVFNTDTQYF
>TRBV7-6
CASALSSYEQYF
>TRBV19
CASSIASGLAGYNEQFF
>TRBV24-1
CATSDLEATAYNEQFF